The 21 T cell receptor beta chains below all came from one sample that was sequenced in a study of graft-versus-host responses after intestinal transplantation. Sequencing was performed with immunoSEQ multiplex PCR; in TCRdb, only in-frame clones are kept and a portion is missing. The sample has about 98,000 clones; roughly 86% are singletons. The material was PBMCs, obtained 255 days after intestinal transplant. These receptors all come from a human patient who received an intestinal transplant, so some T cells may come from the graft donor.

This clone was recorded only once. The rearrangement uses TRBV9 and TRBJ1-2; D not resolved. From germline, CDR1 is SGDLS and CDR2 YYNGEE. Trimming shortened V by 3 bases and J by 4 bases, and 10 bases separated the two germline ends. This CDR3 comprises 13 residues. CDR3 sequence reads: CASSAEQIYGYTF. DNA for the CDR3: TGTGCCAGCAGCGCAGAGCAAATCTATGGCTACACCTTC.

V and J are TRBV6-1 and TRBJ1-1; D is possibly TRBD1 (5 bases). V was pared by 7 bases and J by 1 base, with 13 bases between. This CDR3 is 14 amino acids long. From germline, CDR1 is MNHNS and CDR2 SASEGT. The CDR3 coding sequence is TGTGCCAGCACCCCCGGGACTACGAACACTGAAGCTTTCTTT. Translation gives CASTPGTTNTEAFF.

This rearrangement joins TRBV27 to TRBJ2-5, with D unclear. Looked up from germline, CDR1 is MNHEY and CDR2 is SMNVEV (reference sequence). This CDR3 contains 15 residues. V was shortened by 3 bases and J by 2 bases, with 13 bases between the two germline ends. The CDR3 region is CASSFNSPIQETQYF. CDR3 DNA: TGTGCCAGCAGTTTCAACAGTCCAATTCAAGAGACCCAGTACTTC.

The rearrangement links TRBV2 to TRBJ1-5; the D gene is possibly TRBD1 (5 bases). The CDR3 extends over 14 amino acids. V shed 3 bases and J shed 2 bases, with 8 bases lying between them. Germline assignment: CDR1 SNHLY and CDR2 FYNNEI. The CDR3 spells CASSDGAGNQPQHF. DNA for the CDR3: TGTGCCAGCAGTGACGGGGCCGGCAATCAGCCCCAGCATTTT. Filled out from reference TRBV2 and TRBJ1-5, the complete variable domain reads EPEVTQTPSHQVTQMGQEVILRCVPISNHLYFYWYRQILGQKVEFLVSFYNNEISEKSEIFDDQFSVERPDGSNFTLKIRSTKLEDSAMYFCASSDGAGNQPQHFGDGTRLSIL.

The rearrangement joins TRBV28 to TRBJ2-7, with 15 bases identical to TRBD2. J was trimmed by 5 bases and V by 5 bases; bases with no gene match: 10. CDR1 and CDR2 (germline): MDHEN, SYDVKM. CDR3 size: 17 residues. CDR3 residues: CASSSGLAGGREDEQYV. The CDR3 DNA is TGTGCCAGCAGTAGTGGACTAGCGGGGGGGCGGGAAGACGAGCAGTACGTC.

This clone turned up a few times. In DNA, the CDR3 is TGTGCCAGCAGCCCACTTGACAGTCTAACAGATACGCAGTATTTT. It specifies CASSPLDSLTDTQYF. The chain is built from TRBV28 and TRBJ2-3; tentative D call: TRBD1 (5 bases). CDR3 length: 15 amino acids. CDR1 and CDR2 (germline): MDHEN, SYDVKM. With 6 bases removed from V and 3 bases from J, the gap between germline ends came to 16 bases.

The chain employs TRBV6-1 and TRBJ1-4; D perhaps matches TRBD1 (6 bases). V lost 5 bases to trimming and J lost 5 bases, with 15 bases between them. This CDR3 is 15 amino acids long. The germline V gene has CDR1 MNHNS and CDR2 SASEGT. This chain's CDR3 is CASSRGRGENEKLFF. The CDR3 DNA is TGTGCCAGCAGTCGCGGCAGGGGCGAAAATGAAAAACTGTTTTTT.

This chain uses TRBV4-1 with TRBJ1-5; a weak D match, TRBD1 (5 bases). This CDR3 is built from 15 residues. Deletions cut 4 bases from V and 7 bases from J, with 17 bases between. CDR1 MGHRA and CDR2 YSYEKL come from the germline V gene. The CDR3 spells CASSLVGSGAQPQHF. The CDR3 DNA reads as TGCGCCAGCAGCCTTGTCGGGAGTGGGGCACAGCCCCAGCATTTT.

This clone was counted once. The chain carries TRBV19 and TRBJ1-4; 8 bases map to TRBD1. The CDR3 has 17 residues. CDR1 is LNHDA, CDR2 SQIVND, per germline (reference sequence). Germline trimming cut 6 bases from V and 5 bases from J; bases unmatched to any gene: 14. The CDR3 bases are TGTGCCAGTAGCATTCCCTATTACGGGACAGGAAATGAAAAACTGTTTTTT. This encodes CASSIPYYGTGNEKLFF.

This chain joins TRBV6-1 and TRBJ2-7; TRBD2 is a possible D gene (6 bases). The V gene's germline CDR1 is MNHNS and CDR2 SASEGT. V was cut by 1 base and J by 4 bases, with 14 bases left in between. This CDR3 is built from 15 residues. The CDR3 here is CASSEVEGAEYEQYF. DNA for the CDR3: TGTGCCAGCAGTGAAGTGGAGGGTGCCGAGTACGAGCAGTACTTC.

The V call is TRBV9, the J call TRBJ2-7; D possibly uses TRBD1 or TRBD2 (5 bases each). Between the trimmed V and J ends, which lost 0 bases and 5 bases, there was a span of 9 bases. This CDR3 spans 13 amino acids. CDR1 and CDR2 from the germline V gene are SGDLS and YYNGEE. In DNA, the CDR3 is TGTGCCAGCAGCGTAGATGGGGGAGACGAGCAGTACTTC. This codes for CASSVDGGDEQYF.

The rearrangement links TRBV4-1 to TRBJ2-7, with D unresolved. The CDR3 is made up of 13 amino acids. The germline gives CDR1 MGHRA, CDR2 YSYEKL. With 4 bases removed from V and 4 bases from J, the gap between germline ends came to 11 bases. For the CDR3, the DNA is TGCGCCAGCAGCCTATCCGGGCCTTACGAGCAGTACTTC. Amino acid sequence: CASSLSGPYEQYF.

J is TRBJ2-7 and V is TRBV2, with D uncertain. Germline assignment: CDR1 SNHLY and CDR2 FYNNEI. The CDR3 contains 17 residues. Between the trimmed V and J ends, which lost 1 base and 1 base, there was a span of 17 bases. CDR3 amino acids: CASSEGYNGEGSYEQYF. The CDR3 nucleotides read TGTGCCAGCAGTGAAGGGTACAATGGGGAAGGTTCCTACGAGCAGTACTTC.

The genes are TRBV7-6 and TRBJ2-7; D uncertain. The germline V gene has CDR1 SGHVS and CDR2 FNYEAQ. Trimming cost V 4 bases and J 0 bases, with 13 bases left between them. CDR3 length equals 15 residues. CDR3 nucleotide sequence: TGTGCCAGCAGCTCAGGTGCCGGAAGCTCCTACGAGCAGTACTTC. It translates to CASSSGAGSSYEQYF.

The gene calls are TRBV6-1 and TRBJ2-1, with 7 nucleotides matching TRBD2. This CDR3 contains 14 residues. V was pared by 3 bases and J by 12 bases, with 11 bases of the junction left unmatched. The germline CDR1 and CDR2 sequences are MNHNS and SASEGT. In nucleotides, the CDR3 is TGTGCCAGCAGTGACGGGCTAGCGGCGGCGGGGCAGTTCTTC. It yields the protein CASSDGLAAAGQFF.

This clone has a handful of counts. The chain couples TRBV7-9 to TRBJ1-1, with D tentatively TRBD1 (6 bases). CDR1 and CDR2 (germline): SEHNR, FQNEAQ (reference sequence). CDR3 length: 14 residues. Trimming removed 1 base at V and 9 bases at J, with 15 bases between. The CDR3 protein is CASSLGAGEVKAFF. The DNA of the CDR3 is TGTGCCAGCAGCTTAGGTGCAGGGGAAGTTAAAGCTTTCTTT.

The chain joins TRBV4-2 to TRBJ2-1, with TRBD2 matching 10 bases. V dropped 1 base and J dropped 4; count of bases not matched to a gene: 10. The CDR3 is 18 residues long. The germline V gene has CDR1 LGHNA and CDR2 YNFKEQ. CDR3: CASSQVSSSGGVYNEQFF. CDR3 DNA: TGTGCCAGCAGCCAAGTATCGTCCAGCGGGGGGGTATACAATGAGCAGTTCTTC.

The CDR3 sequence is CASRSRQGGIEAFF. The CDR3 DNA reads TGTGCCAGCAGATCCCGGCAGGGAGGGATTGAAGCTTTCTTT. The rearrangement uses TRBV28 and TRBJ1-1; D possibly corresponds to TRBD1 (5 bases). Deletions cut 6 bases from V and 7 bases from J, with 18 bases between. Germline CDR1 reads MDHEN; CDR2 reads SYDVKM. The CDR3 extends over 14 amino acids.

The CDR3 DNA follows: TGTGCCAGCAGTTCATTAGGTTTTTCTCAGCCCCAGCATTTT. Its protein is CASSSLGFSQPQHF. The genes are TRBV28 and TRBJ1-5; D is unclear. CDR3 size: 14 residues. The germline V gene has CDR1 MDHEN and CDR2 SYDVKM. Trimming stripped 4 bases from V and 6 bases from J, with 13 bases between. The variable domain in full, with the rest retrieved from reference TRBV28 and TRBJ1-5, is DVKVTQSSRYLVKRTGEKVFLECVQDMDHENMFWYRQDPGLGLRLIYFSYDVKMKEKGDIPEGYSVSREKKERFSLILESASTNQTSMYLCASSSLGFSQPQHFGDGTRLSIL.

The count of this clone is one. The CDR3 DNA follows: TGTGCCAGCAGCTTGGCCGGAGTCAGCGGGGGCAGAGATACGCAGTATTTT. Residues: CASSLAGVSGGRDTQYF. The rearrangement links TRBV5-6 to TRBJ2-3; 8 nucleotides match TRBD2. This CDR3 spans 17 amino acids. J gave up 5 bases and V 0 bases, and 11 bases lay outside the gene matches. CDR1 is SGHDT and CDR2 is YYEEEE in the germline V gene.

The J gene is TRBJ1-1, the V gene TRBV25-1; a weak D match, TRBD1 (5 bases). CDR1 and CDR2 from the germline V gene are MGHDK and SYGVNS. V was trimmed by 7 bases and J by 5 bases, leaving 14 bases between them. The CDR3 has 13 amino acids. In nucleotides, the CDR3 is TGTGCCAGCATCGGAGGGGCTGGAACTGAAGCTTTCTTT. Translated, it gives CASIGGAGTEAFF.